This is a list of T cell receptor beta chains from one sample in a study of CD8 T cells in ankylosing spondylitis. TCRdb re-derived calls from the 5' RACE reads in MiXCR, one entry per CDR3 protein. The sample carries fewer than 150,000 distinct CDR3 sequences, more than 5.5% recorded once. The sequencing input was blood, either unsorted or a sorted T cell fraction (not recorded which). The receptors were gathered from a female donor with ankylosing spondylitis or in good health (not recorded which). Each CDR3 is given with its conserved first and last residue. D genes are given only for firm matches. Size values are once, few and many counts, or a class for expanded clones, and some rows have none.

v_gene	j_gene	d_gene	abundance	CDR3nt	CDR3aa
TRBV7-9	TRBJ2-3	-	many	TGTGCCAGCAGGAGCGGATACACAGATACGCAGTATTTT	CASRSGYTDTQYF
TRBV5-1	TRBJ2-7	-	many	TGCGCCAGCAGCGTTACCGGGACCTTCGGTAGCGAGCAGTACTTC	CASSVTGTFGSEQYF
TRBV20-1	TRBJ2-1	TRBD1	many	TGCAGTGCTAGAGTTCGGGACAGCAGCTCCTACAATGAGCAGTTCTTC	CSARVRDSSSYNEQFF
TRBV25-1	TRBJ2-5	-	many	TGTGCCAGCAGTGACCCGTACAGGGTTGGAGAGACCCAGTACTTC	CASSDPYRVGETQYF
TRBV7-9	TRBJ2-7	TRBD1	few	TGTGCCAGCAGCTTAACCAGGGGGCAGCTCTCCTACGAGCAGTACTTC	CASSLTRGQLSYEQYF
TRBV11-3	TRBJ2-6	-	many	TGTGCCAGCAGCTTACCTGGGGCCAACGTCCTGACTTTC	CASSLPGANVLTF
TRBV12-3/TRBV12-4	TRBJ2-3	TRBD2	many	TGTGCCAGCAGCCCCCGGGGGGGTGGCACAGATACGCAGTATTTT	CASSPRGGGTDTQYF
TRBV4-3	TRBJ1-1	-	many	TGCGCCAGCTCGCGGACCCCTTCGACTGAAGCTTTCTTT	CASSRTPSTEAFF
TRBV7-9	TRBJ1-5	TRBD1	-	TGTACCAGCAGCCTCGGGACAGGGAATCAGCCCCAGCATTTT	CTSSLGTGNQPQHF
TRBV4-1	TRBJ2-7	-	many	TGCGCCAGCAGCCAAGTCTTAACAGGGCAATATGACGAGCAGTACTTC	CASSQVLTGQYDEQYF
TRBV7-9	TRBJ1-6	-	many	TGTGCCAGCAGCTCAACTCAGGGTACGCATAATTCACCCCTCCACTTT	CASSSTQGTHNSPLHF
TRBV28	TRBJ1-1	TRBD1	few	TGTGCCAGCAGTAGGACAGGTCCGAACACTGAAGCTTTCTTT	CASSRTGPNTEAFF
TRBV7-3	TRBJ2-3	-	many	TGTGCCAGCAGCTTAACAGCGGCCCAAGATACGCAGTATTTT	CASSLTAAQDTQYF
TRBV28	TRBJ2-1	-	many	TGTGCAGCCGGGGAGCCTACGTTGTACAATGAGCAGTTCTTC	CAAGEPTLYNEQFF
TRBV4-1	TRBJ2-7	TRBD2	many	TGCGCCAGCAGCCAAGATGCTAGCGGGGGAATAACCTACGAGCAGTACTTC	CASSQDASGGITYEQYF
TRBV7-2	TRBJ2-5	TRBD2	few	TGTGCCAGCAGCTTAGCAGCGGGGGGCATCCAAGAGACCCAGTACTTC	CASSLAAGGIQETQYF
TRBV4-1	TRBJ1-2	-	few	TGCGCCAGCAGCCAAGCCCTCGGCGGTGGCTACACCTTC	CASSQALGGGYTF
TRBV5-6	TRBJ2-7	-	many	TGTGCCAGCAGCTTGGACAGGGGAGGCGCCTACGAGCAGTACTTC	CASSLDRGGAYEQYF
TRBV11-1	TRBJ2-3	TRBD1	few	TGTGCCAGCAGCCGTCCGGGGACAGGTAGATCCCCTAGCACAGATACGCAGTATTTT	CASSRPGTGRSPSTDTQYF
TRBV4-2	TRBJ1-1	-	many	TGTGCCAGCAGCCAACGGCAGGGCGTTACTGAAGCTTTCTTT	CASSQRQGVTEAFF
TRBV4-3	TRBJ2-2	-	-	TGCGCCAGCAGCCAAGGGCCAGGGAGTGCCGGGGAGCTGTTTTTT	CASSQGPGSAGELFF
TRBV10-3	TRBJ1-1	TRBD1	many	TGTGCCATCAGGACAGGGTCCACTGAAGCTTTCTTT	CAIRTGSTEAFF
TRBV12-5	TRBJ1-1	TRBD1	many	TGTGCTAGTGGGCAAACCACAGGGGGAAGGACTGAAGCTTTCTTT	CASGQTTGGRTEAFF
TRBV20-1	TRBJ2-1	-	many	TGCAGTGCTAGGGCGGCAGAAACCTCCTACAATGAGCAGTTCTTC	CSARAAETSYNEQFF
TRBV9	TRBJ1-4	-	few	TGTGCCAGCAGCCCAACGGGTGTGGCGCGGGTTGAAAAACTGTTTTTT	CASSPTGVARVEKLFF
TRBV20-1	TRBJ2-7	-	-	TGCAGTGCTCCTATCGGGGTCAACGAGCAGTACTTC	CSAPIGVNEQYF
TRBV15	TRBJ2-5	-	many	TGTGCCACCAGCAGAGATTCCCAGACTCAAGAGACCCAGTACTTC	CATSRDSQTQETQYF
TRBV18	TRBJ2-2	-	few	TGTGCCAGCTCACCTACGTCGGGGATTGGGACCGGGGAGCTGTTTTTT	CASSPTSGIGTGELFF
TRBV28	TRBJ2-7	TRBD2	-	TGTGCCAGCCACGCCGGGGGGTTGGACTACGAGCAGTACTTC	CASHAGGLDYEQYF
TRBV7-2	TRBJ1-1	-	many	TGTGCCAGCAGCTTAGATCCAGGAACCACTGAAGCTTTCTTT	CASSLDPGTTEAFF
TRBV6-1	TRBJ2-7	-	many	TGTGCCAGCGGGCGAGGACAGCGGTCATACGAGCAGTACTTC	CASGRGQRSYEQYF
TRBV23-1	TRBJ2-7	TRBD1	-	TGCGCCAGCAGTCAATCTGTCGGCACCGGGACAGACTACGAGCAGTACTTC	CASSQSVGTGTDYEQYF
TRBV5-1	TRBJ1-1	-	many	TGCGCCAGCAGCCCGGGACGGGTGAACACTGAAGCTTTCTTT	CASSPGRVNTEAFF
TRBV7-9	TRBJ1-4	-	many	TGTGCCAGCGAAACCTCGGGGGTAACCAGAAAACTGTTTTTT	CASETSGVTRKLFF